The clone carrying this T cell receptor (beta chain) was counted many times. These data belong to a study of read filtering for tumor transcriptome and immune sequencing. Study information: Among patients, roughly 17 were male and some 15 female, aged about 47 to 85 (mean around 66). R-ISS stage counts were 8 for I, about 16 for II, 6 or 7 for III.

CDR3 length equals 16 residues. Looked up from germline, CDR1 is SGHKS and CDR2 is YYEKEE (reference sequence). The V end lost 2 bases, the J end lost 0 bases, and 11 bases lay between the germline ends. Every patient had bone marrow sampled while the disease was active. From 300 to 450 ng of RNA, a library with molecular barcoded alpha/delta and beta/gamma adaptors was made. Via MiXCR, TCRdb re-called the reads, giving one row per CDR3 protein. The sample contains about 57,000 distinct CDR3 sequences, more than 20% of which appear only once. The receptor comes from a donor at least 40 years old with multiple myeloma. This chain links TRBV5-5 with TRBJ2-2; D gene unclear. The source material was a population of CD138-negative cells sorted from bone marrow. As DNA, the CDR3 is TGTGCCAGCAGCTTAGGCCCGTCACCGAACACCGGGGAGCTGTTTTTT. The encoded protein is CASSLGPSPNTGELFF.